The rows below give T cell receptor beta chains drawn from one sample of a study of T cell responses to AZD1222 COVID-19 vaccine. Method: immunoSEQ multiplex PCR; TCRdb's copy keeps in-frame clones and lacks some. The data show 150,000 or so clones, with 91% seen just once and around 3.8% held by the top ten. The sequenced sample was peripheral blood, obtained 28 days after the second AZD1222 dose. The source of these receptors is an adult who received the AZD1222 COVID-19 vaccine. Each CDR3 is given with its conserved first and last residue. The D gene is left open where the match is weak. Clone size is not always given. Where it is, it says once, few, many or a class for expanded clones.

CDR3aa	CDR3nt	v_gene	j_gene	abundance	d_gene
CASAGALTEAFF	TGCGCCAGCGCCGGGGCGCTCACTGAAGCTTTCTTT	TRBV5-1	TRBJ1-1	.	.
CASSQLAGFANTGELFF	TGTGCCAGCAGCCAACTAGCGGGGTTCGCGAACACCGGGGAGCTGTTTTTT	TRBV3-1/TRBV3-2	TRBJ2-2	.	TRBD2
CASSSSLNQPQHF	TGTGCCAGCAGCTCCAGTCTCAATCAGCCCCAGCATTTT	TRBV7-7	TRBJ1-5	.	.
CASSSLAGPRTVGETQYF	TGTGCCAGCAGCTCACTAGCGGGTCCTAGGACGGTCGGCGAGACCCAGTACTTC	TRBV7-2	TRBJ2-5	once	TRBD2
CSVEASGWTVNTEAFF	TGCAGCGTTGAAGCGTCGGGCTGGACGGTGAACACTGAAGCTTTCTTT	TRBV29-1	TRBJ1-1	once	.
CASSDGTYNSPLHF	TGTGCCAGCAGTGACGGGACGTATAATTCACCCCTCCACTTT	TRBV2	TRBJ1-6	.	.
CASNLGSSYNSPLHF	TGTGCCAGCAATCTAGGGAGCTCCTATAATTCACCCCTCCACTTT	TRBV3-1/TRBV3-2	TRBJ1-6	.	.
CASSPPRLPHEQYF	TGTGCCAGCTCACCACCGAGACTACCACACGAGCAGTACTTC	TRBV18	TRBJ2-7	.	.
CASSLGGGEVYGYTF	TGTGCCAGCAGTTTAGGGGGAGGAGAGGTCTATGGCTACACCTTC	TRBV27	TRBJ1-2	.	.
CAWSAQGLYGYTF	TGTGCCTGGAGTGCGCAGGGGCTGTATGGCTACACCTTC	TRBV30	TRBJ1-2	.	.
CASNSGTENSPLHF	TGTGCCAGCAACTCCGGGACAGAGAATTCACCCCTCCACTTT	TRBV7-9	TRBJ1-6	once	TRBD1
CASSPGLALGDEQFF	TGTGCCAGCAGCCCTGGACTAGCTCTTGGCGATGAGCAGTTCTTC	TRBV11-1	TRBJ2-1	once	TRBD2
CATSRDRRALNQPQHF	TGTGCCACCAGCAGAGATCGCCGGGCTCTCAATCAGCCCCAGCATTTT	TRBV15	TRBJ1-5	.	.
CAWSETGYTEAFF	TGTGCCTGGAGTGAAACAGGGTACACTGAAGCTTTCTTT	TRBV30	TRBJ1-1	.	.
CASSLPTGPTEAFF	TGTGCCAGCAGCCTACCGACAGGGCCCACTGAAGCTTTCTTT	TRBV5-4	TRBJ1-1	.	TRBD1
CASSLTRTNEKLFF	TGCGCCAGCAGCTTGACCAGGACGAATGAAAAACTGTTTTTT	TRBV5-1	TRBJ1-4	.	.
CASSSGGSTEAFF	TGTGCCAGCAGCTCCGGGGGGAGCACTGAAGCTTTCTTT	TRBV6-2/TRBV6-3	TRBJ1-1	.	.
CASSWYRGTDTQYF	TGTGCCAGCAGTTGGTATCGAGGCACAGATACGCAGTATTTT	TRBV6-2/TRBV6-3	TRBJ2-3	.	.
CASSLARGYNEQFF	TGTGCCAGCAGCTTAGCGCGGGGATACAATGAGCAGTTCTTC	TRBV11-2	TRBJ2-1	.	.
CASRARRAVNYGYTF	TGTGCCAGCAGAGCGAGACGGGCGGTTAACTATGGCTACACCTTC	TRBV2	TRBJ1-2	.	.
CAISGKPSQGLAGGETQYF	TGTGCCATCAGTGGAAAACCCTCCCAGGGACTAGCGGGAGGAGAGACCCAGTACTTC	TRBV10-3	TRBJ2-5	.	TRBD2
CAWTSGEQPQHF	TGTGCCTGGACGTCAGGGGAGCAGCCCCAGCATTTT	TRBV30	TRBJ1-5	.	.
CAWSVGGQPQHF	TGTGCCTGGAGTGTTGGCGGTCAGCCCCAGCATTTT	TRBV30	TRBJ1-5	.	.
CASSLRVGTTSGNTIYF	TGTGCCAGCAGCTTAAGGGTCGGGACAACCTCTGGAAACACCATATATTTT	TRBV7-8	TRBJ1-3	.	.
CASSQVTGGKDEQYF	TGCGCCAGCAGCCAAGTGACAGGGGGCAAGGACGAGCAGTACTTC	TRBV4-1	TRBJ2-7	.	TRBD1